This T cell receptor (beta chain) was captured by sequencing in a study of shared clonotypes between healthy human individuals. Study conclusions and caveats: In this cohort, only blood was sampled, and tissue repertoires likely differ.

The study ran the assay at deep level. Replicate sorted-subset PCRs were loaded with 150 to 200 ng DNA, 30,000 to 35,000 T cell genomes. Libraries were prepared by immunoSEQ multiplex PCR; TCRdb keeps only in-frame clonotypes and omits some of them. The sample records 950,000 to 1,100,000 clones, roughly 70% being singletons. About this clone: The antigen is unknown.

This receptor was taken from a man in his late teens or twenties in good health. Sequencing was done on a sample of memory CD4+ T cells sorted from blood. Subset of the sample: CD45RA-negative fraction.

CDR3 region: CASSPLGRGTANTGELFF. The CDR3 DNA follows: TGTGCCAGCTCACCCCTCGGGCGCGGAACGGCGAACACCGGGGAGCTGTTTTTT. The chain has TRBV18 and TRBJ2-2; D remains unclear. The length of the CDR3 is 18 residues. Germline-derived CDR1 and CDR2 are KGHSH and LQKENI. Trimming left V 3 bases short and J 0 bases short, with 17 bases between. Combining the CDR3 with reference TRBV18 and TRBJ2-2 gives the whole variable domain NAGVMQNPRHLVRRRGQEARLRCSPMKGHSHVYWYRQLPEEGLKFMVYLQKENIIDESGMPKERFSAEFPKEGPSILRIQQVVRGDSAAYFCASSPLGRGTANTGELFFGEGSRLTVL.